Each of the 23 T cell receptor beta chains below was sequenced from the same sample in a study of lymphopenia after photon versus proton radiotherapy. Here immunoSEQ multiplex PCR was the method, and the copy in TCRdb shows in-frame clones only, minus some. This table has tens of thousands of clones, approximately 90% appearing once. The material was peripheral blood, obtained from a patient treated with photon-based radiotherapy. Receptors were obtained from an older woman with pancreatic cancer.

This rearrangement joins TRBV28 to TRBJ2-6, with D perhaps TRBD1 (5 bases). The CDR3 is 17 amino acids. Trimming stripped 6 bases from V and 4 bases from J, with 19 bases between. Germline V CDR1 and CDR2: MDHEN, SYDVKM. The CDR3: CASSPWSTGEGANVLTF. Here the CDR3 DNA reads TGTGCCAGCAGCCCTTGGAGCACAGGAGAGGGGGCCAACGTCCTGACTTTC.

The V gene is TRBV14, the J gene TRBJ2-3; D gene ambiguous. Looked up from germline, CDR1 is SGHDN and CDR2 is FVKESK. V dropped 1 base and J dropped 6 bases, with 5 bases sitting between them. This CDR3 is 12 amino acids long. Here the CDR3 DNA reads TGTGCCAGCAGCCAAGTCCCGGATACGCAGTATTTT. Its translation is CASSQVPDTQYF.

This clone came up a few times. The V and J genes are TRBV9 and TRBJ2-5; D possibly corresponds to TRBD1 (7 bases). Germline V gives CDR1 SGDLS, CDR2 YYNGEE. Trimming cost V 0 bases and J 5 bases, with 14 bases left between them. This CDR3 contains 15 residues. CDR3 DNA sequence: TGTGCCAGCAGCGTAGTCCAGGGGGGTCAGGAGACCCAGTACTTC. Translated, it gives CASSVVQGGQETQYF.

V and J are TRBV19 and TRBJ1-5; D is ambiguous. This CDR3 has 12 amino acids. Germline assignment: CDR1 LNHDA and CDR2 SQIVND (reference sequence). Trimming removed 5 bases from V and 5 bases from J, with 7 bases in between. CDR3: CASSPVDQPQHF. CDR3 bases: TGTGCCAGTAGTCCCGTCGATCAGCCCCAGCATTTT.

The chain carries TRBV2 and TRBJ1-1, with TRBD1 matching over 9 bases. Trimming took 0 bases from V and 5 from J; bases not matched to a gene: 4. CDR3 length: 15 residues. The germline V gene encodes CDR1 SNHLY and CDR2 FYNNEI. The chain's CDR3 is CASSEARTGVTEAFF. The CDR3 bases are TGTGCCAGCAGTGAAGCCAGGACAGGGGTTACTGAAGCTTTCTTT.

The chain joins TRBV10-3 to TRBJ2-1; D not certain. CDR3 length: 18 residues. Trimming pared 2 bases from V and 8 bases from J, leaving 25 bases between. Germline CDR1 and CDR2: ENHRY and SYGVKD. This CDR3 reads CAISEPAVDPWGSDEQFF. For the CDR3, the DNA is TGTGCCATCAGTGAGCCGGCCGTCGACCCCTGGGGATCGGATGAGCAGTTCTTC.

The rearrangement links TRBV10-3 to TRBJ2-5, with D unresolved. Germline loops: CDR1 ENHRY, CDR2 SYGVKD. This CDR3 has 12 amino acids. Trimming left V 10 bases short and J 3 bases short, with 12 bases between. CDR3 region: CATSPLKETQYF. DNA of the CDR3: TGTGCCACAAGCCCGTTGAAAGAGACCCAGTACTTC.

The chain has TRBV4-1 and TRBJ2-5, with TRBD2 matching 10 bases. The CDR3 loop spans 16 amino acids. Germline CDR1 MGHRA, CDR2 YSYEKL. Trimming at V came to 0 bases and at J to 5 bases, leaving 6 bases not matched to a gene. CDR3 in amino acids: CASSQDPAGGSETQYF. The CDR3, as DNA: TGCGCCAGCAGCCAAGATCCAGCGGGAGGGTCGGAGACCCAGTACTTC.

V gene TRBV5-1 combines with J gene TRBJ2-3, with 8 bases identical to TRBD1. Germline loops: CDR1 SGHRS, CDR2 YFSETQ. The CDR3 is 17 amino acids. The V segment lost 1 base and the J segment 2 bases; nucleotides outside the gene matches: 9. For the CDR3, the DNA is TGCGCCAGCAGCTTGACCGGACAGGGCCCCGTCACAGATACGCAGTATTTT. It encodes CASSLTGQGPVTDTQYF.

V is TRBV9 and J is TRBJ2-3, with TRBD1 matching over 7 bases. The CDR3 length is 15 residues. Per the germline V gene, CDR1 is SGDLS and CDR2 is YYNGEE. Germline trimming cut 3 bases from V and 4 bases from J; bases unmatched to any gene: 8. CDR3 coding DNA: TGTGCCAGCAGCGCGGCCGGGACAGCAGCAGATACGCAGTATTTT. Amino acids: CASSAAGTAADTQYF.

This clone was seen more than once but under ten times. The genes are TRBV19 and TRBJ1-5, with D possibly TRBD1 on 5 matching bases. The V gene's germline CDR1 is LNHDA and CDR2 SQIVND (reference sequence). CDR3 length: 15 residues. The V gene lost 1 base and the J gene lost 7 bases, with 14 bases spanning the gap. CDR3: CASSIVQGASQPQHF. In DNA, the CDR3 is TGTGCCAGTAGTATAGTCCAAGGGGCTTCCCAGCCCCAGCATTTT.

The chain employs TRBV6-5 and TRBJ2-2; 7 bases are shared with TRBD2. The CDR3 is 14 residues long. Germline values: CDR1 MNHEY, CDR2 SVGAGI. V gave up 8 bases and J gave up 2 bases; unmatched junction bases: 5. CDR3 sequence reads: CASGGGLNTGELFF. CDR3 sequence (DNA): TGTGCCAGCGGGGGGGGACTAAACACCGGGGAGCTGTTTTTT.

The chain recombines TRBV28 with TRBJ2-1; perhaps TRBD2 as D (5 bases). V lost 9 bases and J lost 0, with 12 bases in between. Germline loops: CDR1 MDHEN, CDR2 SYDVKM. The length of the CDR3 is 14 residues. In nucleotides, the CDR3 is TGTGCCAGTGGACTCGCGAGCTCCTACAATGAGCAGTTCTTC. This codes for CASGLASSYNEQFF.

This chain joins TRBV2 and TRBJ1-4, with 9 positions matching TRBD1. Trimming cost V 7 bases and J 8 bases; bases outside gene matches: 8. This CDR3 spans 14 amino acids. The germline V gene has CDR1 SNHLY and CDR2 FYNNEI. CDR3 amino acids: CASTRQGVAEKLFF. DNA for the CDR3: TGTGCCAGCACCAGACAGGGGGTCGCGGAAAAACTGTTTTTT.

This chain uses TRBV15 with TRBJ2-5, with D uncertain. The germline V gene has CDR1 LNHNV and CDR2 YYDKDF (reference sequence). The CDR3 has 13 residues. V gave up 0 bases and J gave up 7 bases, with 9 bases separating them. The CDR3 DNA is TGTGCCACCAGCAGAGACCAAGTTGGGACCCAGTACTTC. It is translated as CATSRDQVGTQYF.

The gene calls are TRBV10-3 and TRBJ2-1, with D possibly matching TRBD2 (5 bases). The ends were cut back, 3 bases at V and 3 bases at J, with 12 bases in the middle. CDR3 length: 15 amino acids. CDR1 is ENHRY, CDR2 SYGVKD, per germline. This chain's CDR3 is CAISDTRGNYNEQFF. The CDR3 nucleotides are TGTGCCATCAGTGACACTAGAGGAAACTACAATGAGCAGTTCTTC.

This rearrangement joins TRBV21-1 to TRBJ2-5; TRBD2 is the table's D call, not checked against the DNA. TRBV21-1 is a known pseudogene. The CDR3 is 17 amino acids. The CDR3 protein is CASSKLAGLAGGETQYF. The CDR3 DNA sequence: TGTGCCAGCAGCAAACTGGCCGGGCTAGCGGGAGGAGAGACCCAGTACTTC.

The genes are TRBV4-2 and TRBJ2-5; TRBD2 matches at 8 bases. The CDR3 is made up of 16 amino acids. V shed 0 bases and J 3 bases; nucleotides not matched to a gene: 6. Germline CDR1 is LGHNA and CDR2 is YNFKEQ. The CDR3 protein is CASSQDLGRGEETQYF. In DNA form, the CDR3 reads TGTGCCAGCAGCCAAGATCTGGGGCGGGGGGAAGAGACCCAGTACTTC.

This clone was observed once. The chain employs TRBV15 and TRBJ2-1, with D unresolved. This CDR3 spans 14 amino acids. V gave up 3 bases and J gave up 6 bases, with 12 bases separating them. Germline-derived CDR1 and CDR2 are LNHNV and YYDKDF (reference sequence). The CDR3: CATSSRGAGNEQFF. The CDR3, as DNA: TGTGCCACCAGCAGTAGAGGAGCCGGCAATGAGCAGTTCTTC.

The rearrangement uses TRBV6-6 and TRBJ1-4, with D possibly matching TRBD1 (5 bases). Trimming stripped 2 bases from V and 0 bases from J, with 7 bases between. The germline V gene has CDR1 MNHNY and CDR2 SVGAGI (reference sequence). The CDR3 sequence is 15 residues long. The CDR3 here is CASSYGGATNEKLFF. CDR3 in DNA: TGTGCCAGCAGTTACGGGGGGGCAACTAATGAAAAACTGTTTTTT.

The J gene is TRBJ2-7, the V gene TRBV29-1, with D possibly matching TRBD2 (7 bases). The V gene's germline CDR1 is SQVTM and CDR2 ANQGSEA. CDR3 size: 11 residues. V was clipped by 7 bases and J by 7 bases, with 14 bases between them. CDR3: CSARGAWEQYF. The CDR3 region has the DNA TGCAGCGCCCGGGGGGCGTGGGAGCAGTACTTC.

The chain is built from TRBV7-2 and TRBJ2-3, with TRBD2 matching over 9 bases. The germline V gene has CDR1 SGHTA and CDR2 FQGNSA. CDR3 size: 16 residues. The V and J ends lost 5 bases and 0 bases, in that order; junction bases with no gene match: 6. The CDR3 DNA reads TGTGCCAGCAGCCCGGGGACTAGCAGAAGCACAGATACGCAGTATTTT. This translates into CASSPGTSRSTDTQYF.

In its sample, this clone was seen a few times. The chain uses TRBV4-3 and TRBJ2-2; TRBD2 aligns across 14 bases. CDR1 is LGHNA and CDR2 is YSLEER in the germline V gene. V lost 1 base, J lost 6 bases, and 1 base stayed unmatched. This CDR3 contains 16 residues. CDR3 DNA sequence: TGCGCCAGCAGCCAAGGGACTAGCGGGAGGTCCGGGGAGCTGTTTTTT. It codes for CASSQGTSGRSGELFF.